A single sample gave rise to the 13 T cell receptor beta chains below, sequenced in a study of T cells after yellow fever vaccination. From the 5' RACE reads, TCRdb called clonotypes with MiXCR, one entry per CDR3 protein. Counted here are hundreds of thousands of distinct CDR3 sequences, 13% occurring once; the ten biggest clones make up over 12%. The sample here was PBMCs, taken on the day of the yellow fever booster vaccination. Receptors originate from a young man who received the YFV17D yellow fever vaccine.

This clonotype was seen a handful of times. The CDR3 spells CSARSWSGDTEAFF. The CDR3 nucleotides read TGCAGTGCTAGATCCTGGTCCGGGGACACTGAAGCTTTCTTT. The chain employs TRBV20-1 and TRBJ1-1, with no clear D. The CDR3 totals 14 residues. The V end was cut by 2 bases, the J end by 3 bases, with 13 bases between. Looked up from germline, CDR1 is DFQATT and CDR2 is SNEGSKA (reference sequence).

V and J are TRBV18 and TRBJ2-5; no definite D call. V was shortened by 0 bases and J by 2 bases, with 16 bases between the two germline ends. Per the germline V gene, CDR1 is KGHSH and CDR2 is LQKENI. The CDR3 has 17 residues. The DNA for the CDR3 is TGTGCCAGCTCACCACCGGACCGTTTCCTGGGGCAAGAGACCCAGTACTTC. This sequence encodes CASSPPDRFLGQETQYF. The full variable domain, with the rest looked up from reference TRBV18 and TRBJ2-5, is NAGVMQNPRHLVRRRGQEARLRCSPMKGHSHVYWYRQLPEEGLKFMVYLQKENIIDESGMPKERFSAEFPKEGPSILRIQQVVRGDSAAYFCASSPPDRFLGQETQYFGPGTRLLVL.

This clonotype was seen only a few times. The V gene is TRBV20-1, the J gene TRBJ2-4; 10 bases map to TRBD2. The length of the CDR3 is 14 residues. Per germline, CDR1 DFQATT and CDR2 SNEGSKA (reference sequence). Trimming at V came to 5 bases and at J to 3 bases, leaving 4 bases not matched to a gene. The CDR3 loop is CSAYQREGKNIQYF. The CDR3 region has the DNA TGCAGTGCTTACCAGCGGGAGGGCAAAAACATTCAGTACTTC.

The rearrangement joins TRBV5-4 to TRBJ2-2; TRBD2 is a possible D gene (6 bases). The V gene's germline CDR1 is SGHNT and CDR2 YYREEE (reference sequence). Trimming shortened V by 5 bases and J by 5 bases, and 22 bases separated the two germline ends. The CDR3 is 17 residues long. The CDR3 DNA sequence: TGTGCCAGCAGTCCGCGCGGGAACCCAAGGGAAACCGGGGAGCTGTTTTTT. Encoded protein: CASSPRGNPRETGELFF.

The V gene is TRBV4-3, the J gene TRBJ1-1; TRBD1 might be the D (5 bases). The germline CDR1 and CDR2 sequences are LGHNA and YSLEER. The CDR3 sequence is 12 residues long. V was clipped by 1 base and J by 11 bases, with 11 bases between them. For the CDR3, the DNA is TGCGCCAGCAGCCAAGGGGGCACTCGGGCTTTCTTT. Its translation: CASSQGGTRAFF.

This chain joins TRBV10-1 and TRBJ2-7, with 9 bases identical to TRBD2. CDR1 is WNHNN and CDR2 is SYGVQD in the germline V gene (reference sequence). This CDR3 is built from 15 residues. The J segment lost 6 bases and the V segment lost 5 bases, leaving 11 bases of the junction unmatched. This chain's CDR3 is CASSRRGTSLFEQYF. CDR3 bases: TGCGCCAGCAGTCGGCGTGGGACTAGCCTGTTCGAGCAGTACTTC.

This clonotype turned up a few times. The rearrangement uses TRBV28 and TRBJ2-1; D may correspond to TRBD1 or TRBD2 (6 bases each). CDR3 length: 15 residues. V lost 3 bases, J lost 7 bases, and 16 bases lay in between. Germline lookup yields CDR1 MDHEN and CDR2 SYDVKM. The CDR3 loop is CASSFGGLGGNEQFF. Here the CDR3 DNA reads TGTGCCAGCAGTTTCGGGGGCCTGGGGGGAAATGAGCAGTTCTTC. Filled out from reference TRBV28 and TRBJ2-1, the complete variable domain reads DVKVTQSSRYLVKRTGEKVFLECVQDMDHENMFWYRQDPGLGLRLIYFSYDVKMKEKGDIPEGYSVSREKKERFSLILESASTNQTSMYLCASSFGGLGGNEQFFGPGTRLTVL.

This clonotype was counted only a few times. The chain carries TRBV30 and TRBJ2-3; TRBD2 agrees at 13 bases. This CDR3 has 14 amino acids. CDR1 GTSNPN and CDR2 SVGIG come from the germline V gene (reference sequence). V shed 3 bases and J 6 bases; nucleotides not matched to a gene: 3. The CDR3 nucleotides read TGTGCCTGGAGAGAACTAGCGGGAGGGGATACGCAGTATTTT. Encoded protein: CAWRELAGGDTQYF.

Here the CDR3 reads CASTPGTILYNEQFF. CDR3 bases: TGTGCCAGCACCCCGGGGACTATCCTTTACAATGAGCAGTTCTTC. This chain connects TRBV11-2 to TRBJ2-1, with 7 bases matching TRBD2. V lost 7 bases, J lost 4 bases, and 10 bases stayed unmatched. Germline CDR1 is SGHAT and CDR2 is FQNNGV. CDR3 length: 15 residues. The whole variable domain, filled in from reference TRBV11-2 and TRBJ2-1, reads EAGVAQSPRYKIIEKRQSVAFWCNPISGHATLYWYQQILGQGPKLLIQFQNNGVVDDSQLPKDRFSAERLKGVDSTLKIQPAKLEDSAVYLCASTPGTILYNEQFFGPGTRLTVL.

This clonotype was observed a handful of times. The genes are TRBV7-9 and TRBJ2-7; weak D call: TRBD1 (6 bases). The CDR3 covers 14 residues. From germline, CDR1 is SEHNR and CDR2 FQNEAQ (reference sequence). Between the trimmed V and J ends, which lost 4 bases and 3 bases, there was a span of 13 bases. The CDR3 bases are TGTGCCAGCAGCTCCACAGGGTTAGGCTACGAGCAGTACTTC. Amino acids: CASSSTGLGYEQYF.

This clonotype has a handful of counts. This chain links TRBV29-1 with TRBJ2-7; 8 bases match TRBD1. V lost 4 bases, J lost 3 bases, and 8 bases stayed unmatched. The germline V gene encodes CDR1 SQVTM and CDR2 ANQGSEA. The CDR3 totals 14 residues. CDR3: CSVVPDREYYEQYF. For the CDR3, the DNA is TGCAGCGTTGTCCCGGACAGGGAATACTACGAGCAGTACTTC.

CDR3 bases: TGTGCCAGTAGAGTTGGGGGAGGTGAGCAGTTCTTC. Residues: CASRVGGGEQFF. The rearrangement uses TRBV19 and TRBJ2-1; maybe TRBD2 (6 bases). V lost 6 bases, J lost 9 bases, and 12 bases lay in between. Germline-derived CDR1 and CDR2 are LNHDA and SQIVND (reference sequence). The CDR3 is 12 residues long.

The chain employs TRBV6-2 or TRBV6-3 and TRBJ2-1; tentative D call: TRBD1 (5 bases). CDR1 MNHEY and CDR2 SVGEGT come from the germline V gene. The CDR3 spans 15 residues. Trimming took 5 bases from V and 1 from J, leaving 12 bases between them. In DNA form, the CDR3 reads TGTGCCAGCAGTACAGGCCGACCTTCCTACAATGAGCAGTTCTTC. This sequence encodes CASSTGRPSYNEQFF.